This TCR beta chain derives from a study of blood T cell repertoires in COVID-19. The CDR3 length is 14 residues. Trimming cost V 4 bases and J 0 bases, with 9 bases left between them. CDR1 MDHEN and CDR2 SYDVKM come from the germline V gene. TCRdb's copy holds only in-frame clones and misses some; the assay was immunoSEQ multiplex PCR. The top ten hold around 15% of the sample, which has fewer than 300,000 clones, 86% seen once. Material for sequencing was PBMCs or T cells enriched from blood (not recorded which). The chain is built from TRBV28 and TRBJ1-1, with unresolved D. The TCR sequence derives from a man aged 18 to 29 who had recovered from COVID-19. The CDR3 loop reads CASSSPTLNTEAFF. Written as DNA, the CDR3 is TGTGCCAGCAGTTCGCCTACTTTGAACACTGAAGCTTTCTTT.